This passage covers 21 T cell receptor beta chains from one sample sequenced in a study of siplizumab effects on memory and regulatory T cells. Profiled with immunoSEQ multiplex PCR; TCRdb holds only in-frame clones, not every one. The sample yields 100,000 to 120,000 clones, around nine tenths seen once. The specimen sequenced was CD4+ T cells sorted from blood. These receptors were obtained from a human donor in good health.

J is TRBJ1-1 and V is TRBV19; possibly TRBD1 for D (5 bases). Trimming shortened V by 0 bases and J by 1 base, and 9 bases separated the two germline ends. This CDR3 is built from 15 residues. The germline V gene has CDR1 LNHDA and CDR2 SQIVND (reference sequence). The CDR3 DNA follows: TGTGCCAGTAGTATAGAGGGGCAGCCGAACACTGAAGCTTTCTTT. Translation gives CASSIEGQPNTEAFF.

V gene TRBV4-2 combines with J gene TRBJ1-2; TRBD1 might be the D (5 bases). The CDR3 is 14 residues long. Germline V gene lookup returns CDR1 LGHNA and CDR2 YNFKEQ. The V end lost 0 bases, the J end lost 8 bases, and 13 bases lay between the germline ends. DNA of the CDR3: TGTGCCAGCAGCCAAGATACGAGGGGCGGAGGCTACACCTTC. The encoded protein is CASSQDTRGGGYTF.

This chain's CDR3 is CASSSASSYEQYF. The CDR3 nucleotides read TGTGCCAGCAGTTCGGCAAGCTCCTACGAGCAGTACTTC. The chain has TRBV6-5 and TRBJ2-7; D unresolved. CDR3 length: 13 amino acids. Per germline, CDR1 MNHEY and CDR2 SVGAGI. V shed 4 bases and J shed 0 bases, with 7 bases lying between them.

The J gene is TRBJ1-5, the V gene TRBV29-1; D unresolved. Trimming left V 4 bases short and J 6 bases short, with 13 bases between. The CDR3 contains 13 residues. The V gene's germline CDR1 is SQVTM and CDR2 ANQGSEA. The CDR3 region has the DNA TGCAGCGTTGCGGGCGGGGAGGCTCAGCCCCAGCATTTT. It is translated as CSVAGGEAQPQHF. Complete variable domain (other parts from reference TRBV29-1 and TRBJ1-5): SAVISQKPSRDICQRGTSLTIQCQVDSQVTMMFWYRQQPGQSLTLIATANQGSEATYESGFVIDKFPISRPNLTFSTLTVSNMSPEDSSIYLCSVAGGEAQPQHFGDGTRLSIL.

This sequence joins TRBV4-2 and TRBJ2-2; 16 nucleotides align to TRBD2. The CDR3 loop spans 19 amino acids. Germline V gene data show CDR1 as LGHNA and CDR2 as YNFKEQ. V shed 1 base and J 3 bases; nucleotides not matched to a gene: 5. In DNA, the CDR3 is TGTGCCAGCAGCCAAGTCGAGGGACTAGCGGGGGGGTACACCGGGGAGCTGTTTTTT. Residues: CASSQVEGLAGGYTGELFF.

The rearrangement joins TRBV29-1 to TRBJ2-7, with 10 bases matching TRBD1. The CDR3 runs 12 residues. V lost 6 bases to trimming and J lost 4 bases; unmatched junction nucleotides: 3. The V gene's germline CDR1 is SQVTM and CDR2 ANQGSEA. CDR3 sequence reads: CSVRDRGYEQYF. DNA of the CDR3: TGCAGCGTCCGGGACAGGGGTTACGAGCAGTACTTC.

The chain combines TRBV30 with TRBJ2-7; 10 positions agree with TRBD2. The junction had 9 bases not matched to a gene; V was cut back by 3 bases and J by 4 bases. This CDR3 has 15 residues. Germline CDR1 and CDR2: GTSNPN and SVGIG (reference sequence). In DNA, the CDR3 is TGTGCCTGGAGCCGTCCACTAGCGGGACCTTACGAGCAGTACTTC. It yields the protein CAWSRPLAGPYEQYF.

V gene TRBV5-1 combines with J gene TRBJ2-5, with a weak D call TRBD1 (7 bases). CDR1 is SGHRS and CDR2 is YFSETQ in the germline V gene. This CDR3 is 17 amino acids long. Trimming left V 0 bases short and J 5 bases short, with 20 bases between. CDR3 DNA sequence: TGCGCCAGCAGCTTGGGTGGGAGGACAGGAGGCGGGGAGACCCAGTACTTC. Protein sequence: CASSLGGRTGGGETQYF.

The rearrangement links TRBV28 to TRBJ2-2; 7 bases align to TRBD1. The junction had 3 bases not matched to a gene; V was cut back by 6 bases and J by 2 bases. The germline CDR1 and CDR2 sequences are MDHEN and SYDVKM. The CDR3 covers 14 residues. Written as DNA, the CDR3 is TGTGCCAGCAGGAACAGGGGAAACACCGGGGAGCTGTTTTTT. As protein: CASRNRGNTGELFF.

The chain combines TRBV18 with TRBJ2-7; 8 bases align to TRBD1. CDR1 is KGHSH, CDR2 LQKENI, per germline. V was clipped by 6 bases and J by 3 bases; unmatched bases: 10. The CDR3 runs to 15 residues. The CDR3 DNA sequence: TGTGCCAGCTCGCTCGGACAGGGAAACTACTACGAGCAGTACTTC. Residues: CASSLGQGNYYEQYF.

CDR3 sequence: CASSEGGVGGEKLFF. The DNA for the CDR3 is TGTGCCAGCAGTGAAGGAGGGGTCGGGGGAGAAAAACTGTTTTTT. This rearrangement joins TRBV2 to TRBJ1-4; D might be TRBD1 (5 bases). Germline loops: CDR1 SNHLY, CDR2 FYNNEI. Trimming left V 1 base short and J 8 bases short, with 14 bases between. This CDR3 has 15 residues.

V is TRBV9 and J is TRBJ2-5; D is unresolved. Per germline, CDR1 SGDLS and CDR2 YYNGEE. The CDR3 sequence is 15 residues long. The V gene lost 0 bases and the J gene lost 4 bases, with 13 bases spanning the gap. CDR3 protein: CASSVGNRPGETQYF. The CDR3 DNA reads TGTGCCAGCAGCGTAGGCAACCGCCCTGGAGAGACCCAGTACTTC.

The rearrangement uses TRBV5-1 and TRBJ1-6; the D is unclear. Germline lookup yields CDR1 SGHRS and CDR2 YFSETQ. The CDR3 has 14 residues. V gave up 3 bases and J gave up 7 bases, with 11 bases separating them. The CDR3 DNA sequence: TGCGCCAGCAGCTCAAACAGACCCAATTCACCCCTCCACTTT. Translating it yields CASSSNRPNSPLHF. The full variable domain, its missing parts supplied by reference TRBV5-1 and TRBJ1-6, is KAGVTQTPRYLIKTRGQQVTLSCSPISGHRSVSWYQQTPGQGLQFLFEYFSETQRNKGNFPGRFSGRQFSNSRSEMNVSTLELGDSALYLCASSSNRPNSPLHFGNGTRLTVT.

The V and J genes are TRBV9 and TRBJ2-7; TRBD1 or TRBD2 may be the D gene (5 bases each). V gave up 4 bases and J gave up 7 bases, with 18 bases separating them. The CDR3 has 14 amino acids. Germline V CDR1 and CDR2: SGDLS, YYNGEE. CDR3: CASSPAGARKEQYF. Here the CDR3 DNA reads TGTGCCAGCAGCCCCGCCGGGGCGCGAAAAGAGCAGTACTTC.

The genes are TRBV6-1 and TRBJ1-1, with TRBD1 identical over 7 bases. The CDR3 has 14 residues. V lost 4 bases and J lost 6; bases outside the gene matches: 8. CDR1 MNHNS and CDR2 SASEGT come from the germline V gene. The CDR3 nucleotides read TGTGCCAGCAGTGGACGACGGGACAGTTCTGAAGCTTTCTTT. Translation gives CASSGRRDSSEAFF.

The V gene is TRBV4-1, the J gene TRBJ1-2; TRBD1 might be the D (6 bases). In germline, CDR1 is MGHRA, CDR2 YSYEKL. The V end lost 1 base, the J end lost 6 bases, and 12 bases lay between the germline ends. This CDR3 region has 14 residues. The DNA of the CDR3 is TGCGCCAGCAGCCAAGCCGGGGGCAAGGATGGCTACACCTTC. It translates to CASSQAGGKDGYTF.

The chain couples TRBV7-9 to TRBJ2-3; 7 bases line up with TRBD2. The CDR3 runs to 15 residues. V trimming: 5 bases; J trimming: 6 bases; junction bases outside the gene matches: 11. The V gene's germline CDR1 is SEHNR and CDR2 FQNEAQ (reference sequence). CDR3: CASSLEGTILDTQYF. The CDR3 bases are TGTGCCAGCAGCCTAGAAGGGACTATATTGGATACGCAGTATTTT.

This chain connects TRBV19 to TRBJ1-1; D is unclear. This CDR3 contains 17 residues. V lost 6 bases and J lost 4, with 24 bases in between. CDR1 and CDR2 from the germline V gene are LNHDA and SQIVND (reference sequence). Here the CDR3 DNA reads TGTGCCAGTAGCATAACGTACTTCCGGCGGTCATCCACTGAAGCTTTCTTT. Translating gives CASSITYFRRSSTEAFF.

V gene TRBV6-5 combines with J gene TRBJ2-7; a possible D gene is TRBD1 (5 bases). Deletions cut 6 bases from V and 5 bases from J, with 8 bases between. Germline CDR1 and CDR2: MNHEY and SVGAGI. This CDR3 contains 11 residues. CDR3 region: CASSQGHEQYF. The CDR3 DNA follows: TGTGCCAGCAGCCAGGGTCACGAGCAGTACTTC.

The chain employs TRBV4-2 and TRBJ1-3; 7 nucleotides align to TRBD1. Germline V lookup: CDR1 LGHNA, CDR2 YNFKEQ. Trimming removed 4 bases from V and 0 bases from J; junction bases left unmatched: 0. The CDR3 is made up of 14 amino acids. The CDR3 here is CASSRQGSGNTIYF. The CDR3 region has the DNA TGTGCCAGCAGCCGACAGGGCTCTGGAAACACCATATATTTT.

The CDR3 region is CASSSPLAGAFYEQFF. CDR3 sequence (DNA): TGTGCCAGCAGTTCCCCCCTAGCGGGAGCTTTCTATGAGCAGTTCTTC. The chain uses TRBV6-6 and TRBJ2-1; 10 bases fit TRBD2. The CDR3 covers 16 residues. The V segment lost 4 bases and the J segment 8 bases; nucleotides outside the gene matches: 11. Per germline, CDR1 MNHNY and CDR2 SVGAGI (reference sequence).